The entry below gives a single T cell receptor beta chain sequence along with its context. Its cognate antigen is unknown. The data are from a study of cytomegalovirus exposure and HLA in healthy donors. V lost 0 bases and J lost 10, with 9 bases in between. Germline V gives CDR1 LGHNT, CDR2 FRNRAP. This CDR3 region has 12 residues. Study-wide findings and caveats: An Asian-associated ancestry cluster reportedly showed fewer N-insertions than the approximately 600-donor mean in a later analysis. While the bulk of TCR sequences proved rare, some public TCRs turned up in many donors. Sequencing probably produced one cluster of sequence variants that were highly shared.

A multiplex PCR was run with 60 Vbeta primers and 13 Jbeta primers. Sequencing used immunoSEQ multiplex PCR; TCRdb keeps in-frame clones, though not all of them. Seen here are approximately 70,000 clones, more than 80% observed once, and the top ten hold roughly 2.9%. The rearrangement links TRBV12-5 to TRBJ1-1; D perhaps matches TRBD1 (5 bases). The clonotype was recovered from a woman aged 25 to 45 in good health and CMV-seronegative. Sample: PBMCs. CDR3 protein: CASGLVRGLAFF. The CDR3, as DNA: TGTGCTAGTGGTTTGGTAAGGGGATTAGCTTTCTTT.